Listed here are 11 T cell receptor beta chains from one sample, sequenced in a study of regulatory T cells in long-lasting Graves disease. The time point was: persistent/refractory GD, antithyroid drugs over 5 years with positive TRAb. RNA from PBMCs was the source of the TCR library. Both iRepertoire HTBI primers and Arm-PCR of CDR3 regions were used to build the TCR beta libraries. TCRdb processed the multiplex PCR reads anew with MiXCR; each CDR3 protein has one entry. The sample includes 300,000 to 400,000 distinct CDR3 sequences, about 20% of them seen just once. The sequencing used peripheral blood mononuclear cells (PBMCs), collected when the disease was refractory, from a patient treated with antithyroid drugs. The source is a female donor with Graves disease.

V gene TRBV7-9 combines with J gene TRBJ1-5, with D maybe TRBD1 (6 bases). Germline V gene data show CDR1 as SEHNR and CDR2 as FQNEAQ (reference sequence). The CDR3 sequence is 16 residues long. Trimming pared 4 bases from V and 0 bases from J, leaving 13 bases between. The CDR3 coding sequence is TGTGCCAGCAGCTCGACAGGTTGGGGTAGCAATCAGCCCCAGCATTTT. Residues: CASSSTGWGSNQPQHF.

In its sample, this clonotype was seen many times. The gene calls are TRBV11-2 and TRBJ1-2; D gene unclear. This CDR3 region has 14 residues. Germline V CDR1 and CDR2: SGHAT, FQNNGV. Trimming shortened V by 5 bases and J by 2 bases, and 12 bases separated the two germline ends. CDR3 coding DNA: TGTGCCAGCAGCCCCGGGAGGTGGAACTATGGCTACACCTTC. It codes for CASSPGRWNYGYTF.

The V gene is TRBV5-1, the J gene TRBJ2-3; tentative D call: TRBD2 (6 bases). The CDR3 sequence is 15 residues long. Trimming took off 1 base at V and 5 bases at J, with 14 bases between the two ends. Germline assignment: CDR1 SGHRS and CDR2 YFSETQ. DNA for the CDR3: TGCGCCAGCAGCTTGTGGGTCGGGAGTCGAGATACGCAGTATTTT. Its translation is CASSLWVGSRDTQYF.

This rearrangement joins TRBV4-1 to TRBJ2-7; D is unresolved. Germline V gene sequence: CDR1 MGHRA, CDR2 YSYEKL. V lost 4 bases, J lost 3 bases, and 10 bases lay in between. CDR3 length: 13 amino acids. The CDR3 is CASSPMTLYEQYF. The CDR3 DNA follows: TGCGCCAGCAGCCCCATGACCCTCTACGAGCAGTACTTC.

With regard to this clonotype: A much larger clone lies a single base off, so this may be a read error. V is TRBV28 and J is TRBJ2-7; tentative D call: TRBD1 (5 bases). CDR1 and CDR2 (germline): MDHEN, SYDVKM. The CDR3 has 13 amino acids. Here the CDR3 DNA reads TGTGCCGGCAGTTCCCGCAGGGTGTCCGAGCAGTACTTC. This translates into CAGSSRRVSEQYF.

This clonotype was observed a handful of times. CDR3 protein: CAISESSTEAFF. In nucleotides, the CDR3 is TGTGCCATCAGTGAGTCGAGTACTGAAGCTTTCTTT. V gene TRBV10-3 combines with J gene TRBJ1-1; D gene uncertain. The CDR3 length is 12 residues. With 0 bases removed from V and 5 bases from J, the gap between germline ends came to 4 bases. Germline CDR1 reads ENHRY; CDR2 reads SYGVKD.

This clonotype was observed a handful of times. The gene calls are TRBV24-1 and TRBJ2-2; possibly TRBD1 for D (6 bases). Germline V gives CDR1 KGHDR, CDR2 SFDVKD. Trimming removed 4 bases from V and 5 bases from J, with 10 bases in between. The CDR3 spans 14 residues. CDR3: CATSDPGVTGELFF. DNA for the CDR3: TGTGCCACCAGTGACCCAGGGGTTACCGGGGAGCTGTTTTTT.

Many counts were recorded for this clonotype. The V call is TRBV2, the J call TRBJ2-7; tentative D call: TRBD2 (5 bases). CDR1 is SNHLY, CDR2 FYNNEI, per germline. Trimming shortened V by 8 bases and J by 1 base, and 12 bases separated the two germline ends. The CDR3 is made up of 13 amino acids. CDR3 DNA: TGTGCCAGCTCCCGGCCGGGGTCCTACGAGCAGTACTTC. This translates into CASSRPGSYEQYF.

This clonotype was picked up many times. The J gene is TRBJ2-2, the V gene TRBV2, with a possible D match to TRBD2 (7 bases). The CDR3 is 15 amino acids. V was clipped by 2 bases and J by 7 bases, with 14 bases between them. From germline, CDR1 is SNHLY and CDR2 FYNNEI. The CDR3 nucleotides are TGTGCCAGCAGTGAATTTGGGGGGGCGATCGGGGAGCTGTTTTTT. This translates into CASSEFGGAIGELFF.

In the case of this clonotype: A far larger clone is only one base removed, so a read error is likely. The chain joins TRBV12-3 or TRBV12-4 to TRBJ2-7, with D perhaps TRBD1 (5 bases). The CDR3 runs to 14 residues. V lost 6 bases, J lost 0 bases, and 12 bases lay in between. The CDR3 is CASSTGISSYEQYF. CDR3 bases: TGTGCCAGCAGCACAGGTATAAGCTCCTACGAGCAGTACTTC.

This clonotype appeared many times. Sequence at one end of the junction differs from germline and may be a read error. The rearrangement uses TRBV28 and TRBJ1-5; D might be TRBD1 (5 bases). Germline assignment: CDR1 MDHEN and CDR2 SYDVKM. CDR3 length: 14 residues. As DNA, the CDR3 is TGTGCCAGCAGCTTATGGGGGGGGAATCAGCCCCAGCATTTT. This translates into CASSLWGGNQPQHF.